This is a list of T cell receptor beta chains from one sample in a study of control samples from healthy donors and cancer patients. Sequencing was performed with immunoSEQ multiplex PCR; in TCRdb, only in-frame clones are kept and a portion is missing. In all, the sample yields about 190,000 clones. Sequenced: blood. All receptors come from a woman aged 25 to 45 in good health. Each CDR3 is given with its conserved first and last residue. Each record gives: J gene, CDR3 length, V gene, D gene, CDR3 protein, CDR3 DNA. D genes are given only for firm matches.

>TRBJ1-2|13|TRBV6-2/TRBV6-3|NA
CASSYYGSYGYTF
TGTGCCAGCAGTTACTACGGTTCTTATGGCTACACCTTC
>TRBJ1-5|14|TRBV7-8|NA
CASSLGGGGQPQHF
TGTGCCAGCAGCTTAGGAGGAGGCGGTCAGCCCCAGCATTTT
>TRBJ2-1|16|TRBV28|NA
CASSSGGGTRYNEQFF
TGTGCCAGCAGTTCTGGAGGCGGGACCCGGTACAATGAGCAGTTCTTC
>TRBJ1-3|15|TRBV24-1|NA
CATSDGGVSGNTIYF
TGTGCCACCAGTGATGGCGGAGTCTCTGGAAACACCATATATTTT
>TRBJ2-2|15|TRBV18|NA
CASSPRQGRDGELFF
TGTGCCAGCTCACCACGGCAGGGGAGAGACGGGGAGCTGTTTTTT
>TRBJ1-2|15|TRBV11-2|NA
CASSLLNTEVDGYTF
TGTGCCAGCAGCCTATTGAACACAGAGGTCGATGGCTACACCTTC
>TRBJ2-3|14|TRBV27|TRBD2
CASNLSGGRYTQYF
TGTGCCAGTAATCTCAGCGGGGGGAGGTATACGCAGTATTTT
>TRBJ1-1|13|TRBV29-1|NA
CSVETGRNTEAFF
TGCAGCGTTGAAACAGGGCGAAACACTGAAGCTTTCTTT
>TRBJ1-1|15|TRBV10-3|NA
CAISDLQGRYTEAFF
TGTGCCATCAGTGACCTTCAAGGGCGGTACACTGAAGCTTTCTTT
>TRBJ1-1|15|TRBV28|TRBD1
CASSLRGQGWTEAFF
TGTGCCAGCAGTTTAAGGGGACAGGGGTGGACTGAAGCTTTCTTT
>TRBJ1-1|16|TRBV6-6|NA
CASSYSLGSKVTEAFF
TGTGCCAGCAGTTACTCACTGGGCAGCAAAGTGACTGAAGCTTTCTTT
>TRBJ2-5|17|TRBV5-1|TRBD2
CASSLPGLAGYQETQYF
TGCGCCAGCAGCTTACCGGGACTAGCGGGGTACCAAGAGACCCAGTACTTC
>TRBJ1-2|13|TRBV10-2|TRBD1
CASSVQGAYGYTF
TGCGCCAGCAGCGTACAGGGGGCCTATGGCTACACCTTC
>TRBJ1-1|13|TRBV20-1|NA
CSASAGWQTEAFF
TGCAGTGCTAGTGCAGGGTGGCAGACTGAAGCTTTCTTT
>TRBJ2-2|15|TRBV28|NA
CASSLGGMNTGELFF
TGTGCCAGCAGCCTAGGGGGAATGAACACCGGGGAGCTGTTTTTT
>TRBJ1-4|15|TRBV7-2|TRBD1
CASSLRRTGNEKLFF
TGTGCCAGCAGCTTAAGAAGGACAGGGAATGAAAAACTGTTTTTT
>TRBJ2-7|18|TRBV6-4|NA
CASSDPGDSESDDYEQYF
TGTGCCAGCAGTGACCCGGGGGACTCAGAGTCTGACGACTACGAGCAGTACTTC
>TRBJ1-4|14|TRBV28|TRBD1
CASKLGQDRVKLFF
TGTGCCAGCAAGCTCGGACAGGATCGGGTAAAACTGTTTTTT
>TRBJ2-5|14|TRBV5-1|NA
CASTRGVYQETQYF
TGCGCCAGCACTCGCGGGGTGTACCAAGAGACCCAGTACTTC
>TRBJ2-4|13|TRBV30|NA
CAWSAGVKGIQYF
TGTGCCTGGAGTGCGGGGGTCAAGGGCATTCAGTACTTC
>TRBJ1-4|16|TRBV6-1|NA
CASSVRTRSTNEKLFF
TGTGCCAGCAGTGTAAGGACGAGATCAACTAATGAAAAACTGTTTTTT
>TRBJ2-5|15|TRBV5-4|NA
CASSFPGQIQETQYF
TGTGCCAGCAGCTTCCCTGGACAGATCCAAGAGACCCAGTACTTC
>TRBJ2-1|14|TRBV7-8|NA
CASSLNGHYNEQFF
TGTGCCAGCAGCTTAAACGGACACTACAATGAGCAGTTCTTC
>TRBJ1-2|14|TRBV6-1|TRBD1
CASSEDRARYGYTF
TGTGCCAGCAGTGAGGACAGGGCTCGCTATGGCTACACCTTC
>TRBJ1-2|17|TRBV15|TRBD1
CATSRDLGTGVGYGYTF
TGTGCCACCAGCAGAGATCTCGGGACAGGGGTTGGCTATGGCTACACCTTC
>TRBJ2-1|8|TRBV20-1|NA
CSEGEQFF
TGCAGTGAGGGAGAGCAGTTCTTC
>TRBJ2-1|15|TRBV4-1|TRBD2
CASSQEVAGYNEQFF
TGCGCCAGCAGCCAAGAGGTAGCGGGGTACAATGAGCAGTTCTTC
>TRBJ2-7|15|TRBV18|TRBD2
CASSQTSGEWYEQYF
TGTGCCAGCTCCCAAACTAGCGGGGAATGGTACGAGCAGTACTTC
>TRBJ2-3|15|TRBV27|NA
CASSLNLSPTDTQYF
TGTGCCAGCAGTTTAAACTTAAGCCCCACAGATACGCAGTATTTT
>TRBJ1-6|14|TRBV29-1|TRBD1
CSPRDGQVNSPLHF
TGCAGCCCACGAGACGGACAGGTAAATTCACCCCTCCACTTT
>TRBJ2-3|14|TRBV19|NA
CASRPTGATDTQYF
TGTGCCAGTAGACCGACAGGAGCCACAGATACGCAGTATTTT
>TRBJ1-2|12|TRBV11-2|NA
CASTPAGGGYTF
TGTGCCAGCACTCCGGCGGGCGGAGGCTACACCTTC
>TRBJ1-3|15|TRBV9|NA
CASSVGGSRGNTIYF
TGTGCCAGCAGCGTAGGGGGCAGCCGTGGAAACACCATATATTTT
>TRBJ2-2|13|TRBV6-5|NA
CASSFANTGELFF
TGTGCCAGCAGTTTCGCGAACACCGGGGAGCTGTTTTTT
>TRBJ1-4|15|TRBV28|TRBD1
CASSLGTVTNEKLFF
TGTGCCAGCAGTCTCGGGACAGTAACTAATGAAAAACTGTTTTTT
>TRBJ1-6|17|TRBV21-1|NA
CASSFRIAHFHYSALHF
TGTGCCAGCAGCTTCAGAATTGCTCACTTTCACTATTCAGCCCTCCACTTT
>TRBJ1-4|15|TRBV10-3|NA
CAISESSGANEKLFF
TGTGCCATCAGTGAGAGTAGCGGTGCTAATGAAAAACTGTTTTTT
>TRBJ2-2|14|TRBV28|NA
CASRTKKRPGELFF
TGTGCCAGCAGGACAAAAAAAAGGCCCGGGGAGCTGTTTTTT